One and the same sample provided the 27 T cell receptor beta chains below, sequenced in a study of blood T cell repertoires in COVID-19 (dated by TCRdb to the early 2020s). Library creation used the immunoSEQ multiplex PCR assay. The table comes from immuneACCESS by way of TCRdb, which keeps in-frame sequences with V and J called. Part of the clones is missing from these tables; in studies checked, under half for an unresolved V gene and the rest for unknown reasons. Here the sample has over 150,000 clones; 70% to 90% occur a single time. 15% to 20% of the sample lies in the top ten. Sequencing was done on a sample of peripheral blood. These receptors were obtained from a man aged 45-65 years with COVID-19, enrolled during active disease.

The genes are TRBV7-9 and TRBJ1-5, with D possibly matching TRBD1 (5 bases). The V and J ends lost 2 bases and 6 bases respectively, with 23 bases between them. The germline gives CDR1 SEHNR, CDR2 FQNEAQ (reference sequence). This CDR3 is 18 amino acids long. This chain's CDR3 is CASSLSLGGSGASQPQHF. In DNA, the CDR3 is TGTGCCAGCAGCTTATCCCTCGGGGGGTCCGGCGCTAGTCAGCCCCAGCATTTT.

In this sample, this clone turned up once. The CDR3 loop reads CAWSVLGQGAVSYTF. The CDR3 DNA follows: TGTGCCTGGAGTGTCTTGGGACAGGGGGCAGTGAGCTACACCTTC. V gene TRBV30 combines with J gene TRBJ1-2; 12 bases are shared with TRBD1. The CDR3 consists of 15 residues. CDR1 and CDR2 from the germline V gene are GTSNPN and SVGIG (reference sequence). Trimming cost V 0 bases and J 9 bases; bases outside gene matches: 8.

This chain links TRBV4-3 with TRBJ2-5; 8 bases align to TRBD2. The CDR3 loop spans 14 amino acids. Germline CDR1 LGHNA, CDR2 YSLEER. The J segment lost 4 bases and the V segment lost 4 bases, leaving 5 bases of the junction unmatched. The CDR3 DNA reads as TGCGCCAGCAGCCCCGGGGGGGGCCCAGAGACCCAGTACTTC. Translation gives CASSPGGGPETQYF.

The sample holds one count of this clone. The rearrangement links TRBV5-6 to TRBJ1-4, with D maybe TRBD1 (6 bases). Germline CDR1 and CDR2: SGHDT and YYEEEE. This CDR3 is built from 15 residues. V was trimmed by 4 bases and J by 7 bases, leaving 17 bases between them. The CDR3 loop is CASSLSTGSGEKLFF. CDR3 bases: TGTGCCAGCAGCCTCTCAACAGGGTCCGGTGAAAAACTGTTTTTT.

This chain connects TRBV23-1 to TRBJ1-6, with D maybe TRBD1 (6 bases). TRBV23-1 is annotated as an ORF whose role is uncertain. The ends were cut back, 3 bases at V and 5 bases at J, with 23 bases in the middle. This CDR3 has 19 amino acids. CDR3 DNA: TGCGCCAGCAGTCATTCGAAACGCTTGGACAGCTCGGATAATTCACCCCTCCACTTT. Its protein is CASSHSKRLDSSDNSPLHF.

The chain recombines TRBV6-1 with TRBJ1-5, with 8 bases fitting TRBD1. The CDR3 consists of 15 residues. The V segment lost 3 bases and the J segment 6 bases; nucleotides outside the gene matches: 7. Per germline, CDR1 MNHNS and CDR2 SASEGT. CDR3 DNA sequence: TGTGCCAGCAGTGAGTTAGGACAGGGTTTTCAGCCCCAGCATTTT. It encodes CASSELGQGFQPQHF.

The rearrangement links TRBV19 to TRBJ2-5, with 9 bases fitting TRBD1. Looked up from germline, CDR1 is LNHDA and CDR2 is SQIVND (reference sequence). This CDR3 contains 14 residues. V was clipped by 5 bases and J by 4 bases; unmatched bases: 5. CDR3 protein: CASSLGQGGETQYF. The CDR3 bases are TGTGCCAGTAGTTTGGGACAGGGAGGAGAGACCCAGTACTTC.

This chain connects TRBV6-5 to TRBJ2-3; maybe TRBD2 (5 bases). The CDR3 contains 15 residues. With 5 bases removed from V and 1 base from J, the gap between germline ends came to 13 bases. Germline V CDR1 and CDR2: MNHEY, SVGAGI. The CDR3 DNA is TGTGCCAGCAGTCTGTCCGGGATTGGCACAGATACGCAGTATTTT. The encoded protein is CASSLSGIGTDTQYF.

The chain's CDR3 is CASSPRLLPQHF. The CDR3 DNA reads as TGTGCCAGCAGTCCTCGTCTTCTGCCCCAGCATTTT. J is TRBJ1-5 and V is TRBV28; D is unresolved. The CDR3 contains 12 residues. Germline-derived CDR1 and CDR2 are MDHEN and SYDVKM. Trimming took 5 bases from V and 9 from J, leaving 11 bases between them. Based on the CDR3 plus reference TRBV28 and TRBJ1-5, the full variable domain is DVKVTQSSRYLVKRTGEKVFLECVQDMDHENMFWYRQDPGLGLRLIYFSYDVKMKEKGDIPEGYSVSREKKERFSLILESASTNQTSMYLCASSPRLLPQHFGDGTRLSIL.

The V and J genes are TRBV27 and TRBJ2-5; 7 bases match TRBD2. The V gene end was trimmed by 5 bases and the J gene end by 1 base; junction bases not matched to a gene: 4. This CDR3 has 14 amino acids. Germline lookup yields CDR1 MNHEY and CDR2 SMNVEV (reference sequence). The CDR3 DNA follows: TGTGCCAGCAGTCAAAGGACTAGCCAAGAGACCCAGTACTTC. The encoded protein is CASSQRTSQETQYF.

V is TRBV10-3 and J is TRBJ2-3; 10 nucleotides line up with TRBD2. Germline lookup yields CDR1 ENHRY and CDR2 SYGVKD. V lost 3 bases to trimming and J lost 6 bases; unmatched junction nucleotides: 9. This CDR3 spans 16 amino acids. CDR3 in DNA: TGTGCCATCAGTGATGTGGAGCGGGAGGGGTGGGATACGCAGTATTTT. This gives the protein CAISDVEREGWDTQYF.

The rearrangement uses TRBV10-2 and TRBJ2-7; 8 bases match TRBD1. Germline-derived CDR1 and CDR2 are WSHSY and SAAADI. The CDR3 has 15 amino acids. V shed 4 bases, J shed 0 bases, and the junction held 5 bases outside the gene matches. CDR3 DNA sequence: TGCGCCAGCAGTGTCCTGGGGACAGGCTCCTACGAGCAGTACTTC. Residues: CASSVLGTGSYEQYF.

The chain couples TRBV18 to TRBJ2-1; D is possibly TRBD2 (6 bases). Germline CDR1 reads KGHSH; CDR2 reads LQKENI. With 2 bases removed from V and 6 bases from J, the gap between germline ends came to 14 bases. The CDR3 consists of 15 residues. The CDR3 region is CASSPGTPRSNEQFF. The CDR3 DNA follows: TGTGCCAGCTCACCAGGGACTCCGCGATCCAATGAGCAGTTCTTC.

This chain joins TRBV25-1 and TRBJ1-2, with no clear D. Germline assignment: CDR1 MGHDK and CDR2 SYGVNS. The CDR3 covers 12 residues. V was cut by 3 bases and J by 4 bases, with 6 bases left in between. The CDR3 loop is CASSDRGYGYTF. CDR3 DNA sequence: TGTGCCAGCAGTGACAGAGGCTATGGCTACACCTTC.

For the CDR3, the DNA is TGTGCCAGCAGCCCGGGACAACATGGAGGCAATGAGCAGTTCTTC. Protein sequence: CASSPGQHGGNEQFF. The chain recombines TRBV7-3 with TRBJ2-1, with a weak D call TRBD1 (6 bases). This CDR3 comprises 15 residues. The ends were cut back, 5 bases at V and 6 bases at J, with 17 bases in the middle. CDR1 SGHTA and CDR2 FQGTGA come from the germline V gene.

This chain uses TRBV25-1 with TRBJ2-3; D remains ambiguous. Germline V lookup: CDR1 MGHDK, CDR2 SYGVNS. V lost 5 bases, J lost 5 bases, and 8 bases lay in between. CDR3 length equals 12 residues. For the CDR3, the DNA is TGTGCCAGCAGTCTTATCGGAGATACGCAGTATTTT. This translates into CASSLIGDTQYF. The variable domain in full, with the rest retrieved from reference TRBV25-1 and TRBJ2-3, is EADIYQTPRYLVIGTGKKITLECSQTMGHDKMYWYQQDPGMELHLIHYSYGVNSTEKGDLSSESTVSRIRTEHFPLTLESARPSHTSQYLCASSLIGDTQYFGPGTRLTVL.

This clone appeared a single time. This sequence joins TRBV23-1 and TRBJ1-1, with TRBD1 matching 9 bases. TRBV23-1 is labeled an ORF, and its function is uncertain. The CDR3 covers 15 residues. V shed 2 bases and J 4 bases; nucleotides not matched to a gene: 5. The CDR3 sequence: CASSQEDRGVTEAFF. Written as DNA, the CDR3 is TGCGCCAGCAGTCAAGAGGACAGGGGAGTCACTGAAGCTTTCTTT.

The CDR3, as DNA: TGTGCCAGCAGCTCCTTTCGGGTATGGGGACAGGGCAAATCTGGGGCCAACGTCCTGACTTTC. Its translation: CASSSFRVWGQGKSGANVLTF. J is TRBJ2-6 and V is TRBV7-8, with TRBD1 matching over 9 bases. The CDR3 spans 21 residues. V lost 4 bases and J lost 1; bases outside the gene matches: 17. Germline lookup yields CDR1 SGHVS and CDR2 FQNEAQ.

The V call is TRBV7-2, the J call TRBJ2-5, with TRBD2 matching 8 bases. This CDR3 is 13 amino acids long. The V and J ends lost 1 base and 5 bases, in that order; junction bases with no gene match: 0. Per germline, CDR1 SGHTA and CDR2 FQGNSA. In DNA, the CDR3 is TGTGCCAGCAGCTTAGGCGGGAGGGAGACCCAGTACTTC. Protein sequence: CASSLGGRETQYF.

This chain connects TRBV5-1 to TRBJ1-1; 8 bases match TRBD1. CDR3 length: 14 residues. Germline assignment: CDR1 SGHRS and CDR2 YFSETQ. V gave up 4 bases and J gave up 1 base; unmatched junction bases: 3. Here the CDR3 reads CASSVDRANTEAFF. Written as DNA, the CDR3 is TGCGCCAGCAGCGTGGACAGGGCGAACACTGAAGCTTTCTTT.

The chain uses TRBV7-2 and TRBJ1-6; D gene unclear. The CDR3 totals 13 residues. From germline, CDR1 is SGHTA and CDR2 FQGNSA. Between the trimmed V and J ends, which lost 5 bases and 9 bases, there was a span of 11 bases. This CDR3 reads CASSPYLSSPLHF. CDR3 nucleotide sequence: TGTGCCAGCAGCCCCTACCTTAGTTCACCCCTCCACTTT.

The gene calls are TRBV4-2 and TRBJ1-1; TRBD1 matches 7 bases. Germline trimming cut 3 bases from V and 1 base from J; bases unmatched to any gene: 11. Germline CDR1 LGHNA, CDR2 YNFKEQ. This CDR3 comprises 17 residues. CDR3 in DNA: TGTGCCAGCAGCCAGGAATCCCTACAGGGGCGGAACACTGAAGCTTTCTTT. It translates to CASSQESLQGRNTEAFF.

In the case of this clone: Other nucleotide sequences from this sample produce the same CDR3. The chain has TRBV6-5 and TRBJ1-4, with TRBD1 matching 8 bases. V lost 0 bases and J lost 4; bases outside the gene matches: 1. The CDR3 totals 15 residues. Germline CDR1 is MNHEY and CDR2 is SVGAGI. CDR3 nucleotide sequence: TGTGCCAGCAGTTACTCTGGACAGGGTAATGAAAAACTGTTTTTT. It encodes CASSYSGQGNEKLFF.

The chain combines TRBV27 with TRBJ2-3; 8 nucleotides agree with TRBD2. Losses at the gene ends were 6 bases for V and 2 bases for J; bases not matched to a gene: 10. The CDR3 contains 16 residues. Germline-derived CDR1 and CDR2 are MNHEY and SMNVEV (reference sequence). CDR3 in DNA: TGTGCCAGCAGCCGGGGAATAGCGGGACCCACAGATACGCAGTATTTT. It is translated as CASSRGIAGPTDTQYF.

This chain uses TRBV24-1 with TRBJ2-2, with 10 nucleotides matching TRBD1. J gave up 4 bases and V 7 bases, and 2 bases lay outside the gene matches. In germline, CDR1 is KGHDR, CDR2 SFDVKD. The CDR3 runs 14 residues. CDR3 sequence (DNA): TGTGCCACCAGAGGACAGGGGGGCACCGGGGAGCTGTTTTTT. Translation: CATRGQGGTGELFF.

The table lists this clone with a count of one. The rearrangement joins TRBV19 to TRBJ2-7; perhaps TRBD2 as D (6 bases). The CDR3 extends over 17 amino acids. Germline CDR1 reads LNHDA; CDR2 reads SQIVND (reference sequence). The V end was cut by 5 bases, the J end by 6 bases, with 26 bases between. The DNA for the CDR3 is TGTGCCAGTAGTTTCCACTCGGACGGAATCGGGGGAGTCGAGCAGTACTTC. The encoded protein is CASSFHSDGIGGVEQYF.

The chain employs TRBV27 and TRBJ2-1; 7 bases map to TRBD1. The junction had 3 bases not matched to a gene; V was cut back by 5 bases and J by 8 bases. There are 12 residues in the CDR3. Germline CDR1 reads MNHEY; CDR2 reads SMNVEV (reference sequence). The CDR3 reads CASSLQGYEQFF. CDR3 in DNA: TGTGCCAGCAGTCTACAGGGGTATGAGCAGTTCTTC.